At least ten counts were recorded for the clone carrying this T cell receptor (beta chain). As yet, its antigen is unknown. This specimen belongs to a study of T and B cells in COVID-19 patients. In the study overall: Blood was sampled from COVID-19 patients who were either actively infected or recovered. The study's findings and limits: At recovery TRB diversity and richness exceeded healthy donors, after highly clonal active COVID-19 repertoires.

TRB was amplified from about 260-540 ng of blood genomic DNA. The V gene's germline CDR1 is SGHRS and CDR2 YFSETQ. The V end lost 0 bases, the J end lost 16 bases, and 14 bases lay between the germline ends. The CDR3 spans 12 residues. Multiplex PCR with BIOMED2 TRB-A/B primer pools amplified TRB rearrangements. One entry per CDR3 protein results from TCRdb running MiXCR on the multiplex PCR reads. The sample consists of over 15,000 distinct CDR3 sequences, 25% to 35% of them appearing once. Input material: blood. The rearrangement links TRBV5-1 to TRBJ1-3, with D perhaps TRBD1 (6 bases). This receptor was taken from a human donor who had recovered from COVID-19. The CDR3 here is CASSLAGTPLYF. CDR3 nucleotide sequence: TGCGCCAGCAGCTTGGCCGGGACACCGTTGTATTTT.